The T cell receptor (beta chain) under discussion was sequenced for a study of T cell changes during pregnancy in multiple sclerosis. Generated by immunoSEQ multiplex PCR, the TCRdb table keeps only in-frame clones and is missing some. The sample carries 60,000 to 75,000 clones, roughly 94% recorded once. This CDR3 spans 15 amino acids. V shed 4 bases and J 3 bases; nucleotides not matched to a gene: 1. Germline V gene lookup returns CDR1 SGHDN and CDR2 FVKESK. The sequenced sample was peripheral blood, obtained in the second trimester of pregnancy. The TCR comes from a female donor in good health, enrolled as a control in a pregnancy study. The rearrangement joins TRBV14 to TRBJ2-1, with 12 nucleotides matching TRBD2. This CDR3 is CASSRTSGIYNEQFF. Written as DNA, the CDR3 is TGTGCCAGCAGCCGGACTAGCGGGATCTACAATGAGCAGTTCTTC.